This is a list of T cell receptor beta chains from one sample in a study of blood T cell repertoires in COVID-19. The assay was immunoSEQ multiplex PCR, and TCRdb's table has in-frame clones only and misses some. The sample lists over 200,000 clones, approximately 85% occurring once. Sequencing used peripheral blood. These receptors originate from a human donor in a cohort sampled during active COVID-19. CDR3s include the opening cysteine and the closing phenylalanine or tryptophan. D genes are given only for firm matches. Clone size, where shown, is once, few, many, or a class for clones that have expanded.

J | V | D | size | CDR3 | DNA
TRBJ1-1 | TRBV12-3/TRBV12-4 | NA | NA | CASSLGRRTEAFF | TGTGCCAGCAGTTTAGGCCGGAGGACTGAAGCTTTCTTT
TRBJ2-2 | TRBV9 | TRBD1 | NA | CASSVATGPNTGELFF | TGTGCCAGCAGCGTTGCGACAGGGCCTAACACCGGGGAGCTGTTTTTT
TRBJ2-6 | TRBV9 | NA | NA | CASSVDRVGAHFANVLTF | TGTGCCAGCAGCGTAGACAGGGTAGGGGCCCATTTTGCCAACGTCCTGACTTTC
TRBJ2-7 | TRBV5-8 | NA | NA | CASSFVGHSFDEQYF | TGTGCCAGCAGCTTTGTCGGACATTCCTTCGACGAGCAGTACTTC
TRBJ1-2 | TRBV6-5 | NA | NA | CASSRETNYGYTF | TGTGCCAGCTCCAGGGAAACTAACTATGGCTACACCTTC
TRBJ1-2 | TRBV5-6 | NA | NA | CASTDPSRAGGYTF | TGTGCCAGCACCGACCCGAGTAGGGCAGGGGGCTACACCTTC
TRBJ2-5 | TRBV24-1 | TRBD1 | NA | CATSDPDRVDETQYF | TGTGCCACCAGTGACCCGGACAGGGTTGACGAGACCCAGTACTTC
TRBJ1-5 | TRBV7-9 | NA | NA | CASSLGTGIVNQPQHF | TGTGCCAGCAGCTTAGGTACAGGGATCGTAAATCAGCCCCAGCATTTT
TRBJ2-5 | TRBV24-1 | NA | NA | CATSVGSMKTQYF | TGTGCCACCAGTGTGGGCAGTATGAAGACCCAGTACTTC
TRBJ2-7 | TRBV5-6 | NA | NA | CASSRAGEQYF | TGTGCCAGCAGCAGAGCTGGCGAGCAGTACTTC
TRBJ2-7 | TRBV3-1/TRBV3-2 | TRBD2 | NA | CASSQDGVGGREQYF | TGTGCCAGCAGCCAAGATGGAGTGGGAGGGCGCGAGCAGTACTTC
TRBJ2-3 | TRBV11-3 | TRBD2 | NA | CASSPHRLAGGPDTQYF | TGTGCCAGCAGCCCCCACCGACTAGCGGGAGGTCCGGATACGCAGTATTTT
TRBJ2-7 | TRBV9 | TRBD1 | NA | CASSVLDRSYEQYF | TGTGCCAGCAGCGTCCTGGACAGGTCCTACGAGCAGTACTTC
TRBJ2-7 | TRBV3-1/TRBV3-2 | TRBD2 | NA | CASSAALGTSGRVWYYEQYF | TGTGCCAGCAGCGCGGCCTTGGGGACTAGCGGGAGGGTATGGTACTACGAGCAGTACTTC
TRBJ1-2 | TRBV7-9 | NA | NA | CASSLGGVGYGYTF | TGTGCCAGCAGCTTAGGGGGGGTTGGATATGGCTACACCTTC
TRBJ2-7 | TRBV5-1 | NA | NA | CASSPEGRGIDEQYF | TGCGCCAGCAGCCCGGAAGGCAGGGGAATCGACGAGCAGTACTTC
TRBJ1-6 | TRBV7-2 | TRBD1 | NA | CASSPGQGNSPLHF | TGTGCCAGCAGCCCGGGACAGGGAAACTCACCCCTCCACTTT
TRBJ2-7 | TRBV28 | NA | NA | CASSLSPRDKYEQYF | TGTGCCAGCAGTTTATCGCCCCGGGACAAATACGAGCAGTACTTC
TRBJ2-1 | TRBV27 | TRBD2 | NA | CASSLALRETAGDEQFF | TGTGCCAGCAGTTTAGCCCTCCGCGAGACCGCGGGGGATGAGCAGTTCTTC
TRBJ2-2 | TRBV25-1 | NA | NA | CASSSQRTENTGELFF | TGTGCCAGCAGCAGTCAACGGACAGAGAACACCGGGGAGCTGTTTTTT
TRBJ2-3 | TRBV7-2 | TRBD2 | NA | CASSLILAGGIDTQYF | TGTGCCAGCAGCTTAATCCTAGCGGGAGGAATAGATACGCAGTATTTT
TRBJ1-2 | TRBV7-9 | TRBD1 | NA | CASSETGAGYTF | TGTGCCAGCAGCGAAACAGGGGCCGGCTACACCTTC
TRBJ1-2 | TRBV7-2 | NA | NA | CASSSGARYGYTF | TGTGCCAGCAGCTCAGGGGCCCGCTATGGCTACACCTTC
TRBJ2-3 | TRBV14 | NA | once | CASSQDWWRVRCTDTQYF | TGTGCCAGCAGCCAAGATTGGTGGAGGGTAAGGTGCACAGATACGCAGTATTTT
TRBJ1-5 | TRBV27 | TRBD1 | once | CASSFAGGYNQPQHF | TGTGCCAGCAGTTTCGCAGGGGGCTACAATCAGCCCCAGCATTTT
TRBJ1-2 | TRBV9 | TRBD1 | NA | CASGSERGPDGYTF | TGTGCCTCCGGTTCGGAGAGGGGGCCAGATGGCTACACCTTC
TRBJ2-7 | TRBV7-8 | TRBD1 | many | CASSSERQGMSYEQYF | TGTGCCAGCAGCTCCGAACGACAGGGGATGTCCTACGAGCAGTACTTC
TRBJ2-3 | TRBV28 | TRBD1 | NA | CASSPPQGAPSTDTQYF | TGTGCCAGCAGCCCACCCCAGGGGGCCCCTAGCACAGATACGCAGTATTTT
TRBJ1-2 | TRBV6-5 | TRBD1 | NA | CASRNRGNYGYTF | TGTGCCAGCAGGAACAGGGGTAACTATGGCTACACCTTC
TRBJ1-5 | TRBV2 | NA | once | CASSEGTLGQPQHF | TGTGCCAGCAGTGAAGGGACACTCGGACAGCCCCAGCATTTT
TRBJ2-7 | TRBV19 | NA | NA | CASSTGPQQYF | TGTGCCAGTAGTACAGGCCCTCAGCAGTACTTC
TRBJ1-2 | TRBV5-8 | NA | NA | CASSLVGGLYGYTF | TGTGCCAGCAGCTTGGTCGGCGGACTCTATGGCTACACCTTC
TRBJ2-2 | TRBV5-6 | TRBD1 | NA | CASSLGQGWLFF | TGTGCCAGCAGCCTGGGACAGGGCTGGCTGTTTTTT
TRBJ1-2 | TRBV28 | NA | NA | CASSPPGHGTYGYTF | TGTGCCAGCAGTCCCCCGGGACACGGGACGTATGGCTACACCTTC
TRBJ2-6 | TRBV2 | NA | NA | CASTWAGLQANVLTF | TGTGCCAGCACCTGGGCGGGTTTACAGGCCAACGTCCTGACTTTC
TRBJ2-7 | TRBV27 | TRBD1 | NA | CASGPGQEYSYEQYF | TGTGCCAGCGGACCGGGACAGGAGTACTCCTACGAGCAGTACTTC
TRBJ2-1 | TRBV28 | TRBD2 | NA | CASSSIAGGPQFF | TGTGCCAGCAGTTCAATAGCGGGAGGTCCCCAGTTCTTC
TRBJ1-6 | TRBV6-2/TRBV6-3 | NA | NA | CASSAGLSSYNSPLHF | TGTGCCAGCAGCGCGGGGTTAAGCTCCTATAATTCACCCCTCCACTTT
TRBJ1-1 | TRBV3-1/TRBV3-2 | NA | NA | CASSQDLPLGGGVGMNTEAFF | TGTGCCAGCAGCCAAGATCTGCCGTTGGGTGGAGGGGTGGGTATGAACACTGAAGCTTTCTTT
TRBJ2-3 | TRBV6-5 | NA | NA | CASSYTEYTDTQYF | TGTGCCAGCAGTTACACCGAGTACACAGATACGCAGTATTTT